This T cell receptor (beta chain) was obtained from a study of T cells after yellow fever vaccination. Study-wide results and limits: Detected again after the booster were most primary-vaccination clones, at 95% to 97% CD4 and approximately 87% CD8. Peaking on day 5 versus 15, the secondary response was faster but weaker. Some clonotypes, a small share, were shared between CD4 and CD8 compartments. Abundant contaminating clonotypes from the bulk population could appear in FACS-sorted repertoires.

On this clonotype itself: Its antigen remains unknown.

V lost 8 bases to trimming and J lost 9 bases; unmatched junction nucleotides: 15. The CDR3 consists of 15 residues. CDR1 is MNHEY, CDR2 SVGAGI, per germline. A single record per CDR3 protein comes from TCRdb applying MiXCR to the 5' RACE reads. The table lists 300,000 or so distinct CDR3 sequences, roughly 4.3% of them singletons, with 20% to 25% in the top ten. The chain joins TRBV6-5 to TRBJ2-1; 8 bases agree with TRBD2. The source of this sequence is a man between 18 and 35 years old who received the YFV17D yellow fever vaccine. The material was PBMCs, obtained 5 days after the yellow fever booster vaccination. CDR3 residues: CASGRAAGGFSEQFF. For the CDR3, the DNA is TGTGCCAGCGGGAGGGCTGCGGGAGGTTTTAGTGAGCAGTTCTTC.